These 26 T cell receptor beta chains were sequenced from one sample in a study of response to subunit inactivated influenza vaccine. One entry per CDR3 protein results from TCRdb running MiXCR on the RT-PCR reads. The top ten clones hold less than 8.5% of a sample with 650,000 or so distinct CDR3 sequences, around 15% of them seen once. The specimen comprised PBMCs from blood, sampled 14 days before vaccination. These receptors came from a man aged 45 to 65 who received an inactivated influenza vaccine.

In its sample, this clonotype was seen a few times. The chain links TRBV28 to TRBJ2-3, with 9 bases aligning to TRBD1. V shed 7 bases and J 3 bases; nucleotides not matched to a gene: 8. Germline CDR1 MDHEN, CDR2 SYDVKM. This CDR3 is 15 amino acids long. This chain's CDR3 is CASTRDRVETDTQYF. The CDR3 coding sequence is TGTGCCAGCACCCGGGACAGGGTGGAGACAGATACGCAGTATTTT.

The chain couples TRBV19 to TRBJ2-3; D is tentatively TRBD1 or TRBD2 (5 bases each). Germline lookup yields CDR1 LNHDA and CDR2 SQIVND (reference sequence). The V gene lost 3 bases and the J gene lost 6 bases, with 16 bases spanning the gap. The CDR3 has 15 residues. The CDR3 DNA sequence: TGTGCCAGTAGTATCGGGACCGCCGTAGGGGATACGCAGTATTTT. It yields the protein CASSIGTAVGDTQYF.

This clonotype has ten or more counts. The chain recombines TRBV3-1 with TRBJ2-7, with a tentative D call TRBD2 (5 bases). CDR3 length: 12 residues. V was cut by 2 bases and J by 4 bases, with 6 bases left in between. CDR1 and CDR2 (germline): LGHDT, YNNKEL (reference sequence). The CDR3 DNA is TGTGCCAGCAGCCAACGGGGATACGAGCAGTACTTC. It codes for CASSQRGYEQYF.

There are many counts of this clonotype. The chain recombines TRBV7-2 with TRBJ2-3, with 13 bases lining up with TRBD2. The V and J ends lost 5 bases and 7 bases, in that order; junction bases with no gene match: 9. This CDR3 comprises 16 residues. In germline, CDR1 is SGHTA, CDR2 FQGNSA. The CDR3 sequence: CASSTRLAGGVNTQYF. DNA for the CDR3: TGTGCCAGCAGCACCCGACTAGCGGGAGGAGTAAATACGCAGTATTTT. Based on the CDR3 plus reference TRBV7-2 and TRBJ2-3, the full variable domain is GAGVSQSPSNKVTEKGKDVELRCDPISGHTALYWYRQSLGQGLEFLIYFQGNSAPDKSGLPSDRFSAERTGGSVSTLTIQRTQQEDSAVYLCASSTRLAGGVNTQYFGPGTRLTVL.

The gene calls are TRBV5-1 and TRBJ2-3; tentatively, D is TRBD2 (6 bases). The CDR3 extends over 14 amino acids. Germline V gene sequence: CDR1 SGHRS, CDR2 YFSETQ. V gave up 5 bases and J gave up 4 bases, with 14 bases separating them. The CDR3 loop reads CASSFNGEADTQYF. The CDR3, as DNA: TGCGCCAGCAGTTTTAACGGGGAGGCAGATACGCAGTATTTT.

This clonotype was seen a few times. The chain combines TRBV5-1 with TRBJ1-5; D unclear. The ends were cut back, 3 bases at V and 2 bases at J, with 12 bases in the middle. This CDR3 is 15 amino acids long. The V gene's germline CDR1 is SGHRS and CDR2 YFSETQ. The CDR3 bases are TGCGCCAGCAGCTCGGCAGCGGGAGGCAATCAGCCCCAGCATTTT. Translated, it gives CASSSAAGGNQPQHF.

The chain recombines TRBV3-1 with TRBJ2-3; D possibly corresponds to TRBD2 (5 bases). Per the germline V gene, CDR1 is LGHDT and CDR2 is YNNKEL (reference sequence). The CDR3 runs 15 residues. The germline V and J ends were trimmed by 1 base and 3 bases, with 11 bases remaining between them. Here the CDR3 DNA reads TGTGCCAGCAGCCAAGGACCAGGAGGAACAGATACGCAGTATTTT. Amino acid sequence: CASSQGPGGTDTQYF.

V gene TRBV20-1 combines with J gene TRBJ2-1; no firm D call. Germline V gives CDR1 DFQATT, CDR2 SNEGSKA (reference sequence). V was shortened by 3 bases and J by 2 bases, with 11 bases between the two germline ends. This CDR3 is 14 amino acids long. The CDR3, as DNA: TGCAGTGCTAGGGCCCCGTGGCCCTACAATGAGCAGTTCTTC. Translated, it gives CSARAPWPYNEQFF.

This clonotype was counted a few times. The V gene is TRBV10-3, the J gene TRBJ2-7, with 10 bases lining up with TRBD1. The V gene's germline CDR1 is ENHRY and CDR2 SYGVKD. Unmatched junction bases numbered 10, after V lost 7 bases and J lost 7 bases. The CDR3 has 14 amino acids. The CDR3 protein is CAIKGTGALEEQYF. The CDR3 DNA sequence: TGTGCCATCAAAGGGACAGGGGCCCTTGAAGAGCAGTACTTC.

The CDR3: CASSQGGLSSGANVLTF. Written as DNA, the CDR3 is TGCGCCAGCAGCCAAGGAGGACTGAGCTCTGGGGCCAACGTCCTGACTTTC. The chain uses TRBV4-1 and TRBJ2-6; D possibly corresponds to TRBD2 (5 bases). Trimming removed 1 base at V and 0 bases at J, with 10 bases between. CDR3 length equals 17 residues. CDR1 and CDR2 (germline): MGHRA, YSYEKL.

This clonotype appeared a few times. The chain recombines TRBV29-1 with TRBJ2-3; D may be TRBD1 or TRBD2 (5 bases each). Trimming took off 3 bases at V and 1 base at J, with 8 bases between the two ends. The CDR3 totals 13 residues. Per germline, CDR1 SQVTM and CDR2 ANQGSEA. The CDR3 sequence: CSVEGTRTDTQYF. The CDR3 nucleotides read TGCAGCGTTGAGGGGACCCGCACAGATACGCAGTATTTT.

The CDR3 sequence is CASSYTGGGGDTQYF. The CDR3 DNA sequence: TGTGCCAGCAGCTATACAGGGGGTGGGGGAGATACGCAGTATTTT. V gene TRBV5-4 combines with J gene TRBJ2-3; 8 bases agree with TRBD1. The ends lost 3 bases at V and 5 bases at J; junction bases unmatched: 8. The CDR3 loop spans 15 amino acids. Germline CDR1 reads SGHNT; CDR2 reads YYREEE (reference sequence).

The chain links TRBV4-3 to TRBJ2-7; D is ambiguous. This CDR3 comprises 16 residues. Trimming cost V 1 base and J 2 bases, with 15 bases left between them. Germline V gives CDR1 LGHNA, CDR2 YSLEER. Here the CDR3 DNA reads TGCGCCAGCAGCCAAGGGTGGTCAGGATCTACCTACGAGCAGTACTTC. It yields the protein CASSQGWSGSTYEQYF.

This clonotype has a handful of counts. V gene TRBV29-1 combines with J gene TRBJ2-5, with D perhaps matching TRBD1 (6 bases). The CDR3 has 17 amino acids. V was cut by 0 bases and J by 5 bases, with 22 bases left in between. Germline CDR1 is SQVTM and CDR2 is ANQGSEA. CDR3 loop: CSVEDRVMGQTGETQYF. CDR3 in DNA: TGCAGCGTTGAAGATAGGGTTATGGGACAAACTGGGGAGACCCAGTACTTC.

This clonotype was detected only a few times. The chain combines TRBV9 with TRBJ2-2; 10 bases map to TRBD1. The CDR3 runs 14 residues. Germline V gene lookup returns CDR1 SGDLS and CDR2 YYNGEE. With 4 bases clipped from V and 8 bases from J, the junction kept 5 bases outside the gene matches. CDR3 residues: CASSTRTGGGELFF. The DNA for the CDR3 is TGTGCCAGCAGCACCCGGACAGGGGGAGGGGAGCTGTTTTTT.

The CDR3 coding sequence is TGCAGTGCTAGCCCCTTTGGCGGATTGTACAATGAGCAGTTCTTC. Residues: CSASPFGGLYNEQFF. The chain links TRBV20-1 to TRBJ2-1; D remains ambiguous. V was trimmed by 3 bases and J by 4 bases, leaving 16 bases between them. This CDR3 is 15 amino acids long. Germline V CDR1 and CDR2: DFQATT, SNEGSKA (reference sequence).

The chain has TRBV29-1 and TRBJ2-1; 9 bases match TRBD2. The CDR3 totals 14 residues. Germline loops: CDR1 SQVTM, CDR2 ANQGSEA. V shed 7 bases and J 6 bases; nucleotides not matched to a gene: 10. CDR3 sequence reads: CSAVVLAGLNEQFF. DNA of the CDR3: TGCAGCGCGGTGGTACTAGCGGGTCTCAATGAGCAGTTCTTC.

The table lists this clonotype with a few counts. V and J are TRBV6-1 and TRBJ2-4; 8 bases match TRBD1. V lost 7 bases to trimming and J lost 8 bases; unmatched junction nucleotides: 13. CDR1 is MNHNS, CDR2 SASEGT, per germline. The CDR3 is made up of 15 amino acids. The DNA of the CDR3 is TGTGCCAGCAAAACTACCAGGACAGGGAGTTACATTCAGTACTTC. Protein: CASKTTRTGSYIQYF.

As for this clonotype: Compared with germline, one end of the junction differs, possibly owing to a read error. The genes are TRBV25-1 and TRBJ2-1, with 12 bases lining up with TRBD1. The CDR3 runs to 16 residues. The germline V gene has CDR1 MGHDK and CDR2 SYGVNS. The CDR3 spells CASIESGQGAYNEQFF. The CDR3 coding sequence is TGTGCCAGCATTGAATCGGGACAGGGGGCTTACAATGAGCAGTTCTTC.

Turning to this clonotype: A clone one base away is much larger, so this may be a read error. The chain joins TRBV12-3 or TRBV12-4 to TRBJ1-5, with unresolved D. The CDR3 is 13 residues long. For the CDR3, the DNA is TGTGCCAGCAACCCCGCTCGGGATCAACCCCAGCATTTT. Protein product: CASNPARDQPQHF.

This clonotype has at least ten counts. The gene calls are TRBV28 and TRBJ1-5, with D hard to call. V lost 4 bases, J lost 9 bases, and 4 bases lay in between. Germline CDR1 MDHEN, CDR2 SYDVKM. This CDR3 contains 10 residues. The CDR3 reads CASSYGPQHF. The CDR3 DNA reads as TGTGCCAGCAGTTATGGGCCCCAGCATTTT.

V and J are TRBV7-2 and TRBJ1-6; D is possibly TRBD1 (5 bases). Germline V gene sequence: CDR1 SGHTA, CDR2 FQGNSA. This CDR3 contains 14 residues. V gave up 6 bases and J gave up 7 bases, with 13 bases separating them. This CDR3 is CASSRDGNNSPLHF. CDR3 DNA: TGTGCCAGCAGTAGGGACGGAAACAATTCACCCCTCCACTTT.

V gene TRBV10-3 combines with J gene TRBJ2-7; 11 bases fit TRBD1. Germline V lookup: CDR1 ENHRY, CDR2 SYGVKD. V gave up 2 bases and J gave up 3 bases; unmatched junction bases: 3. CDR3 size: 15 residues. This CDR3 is CAISEKGQGGYEQYF. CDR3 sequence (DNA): TGTGCCATCAGTGAGAAGGGACAGGGGGGCTACGAGCAGTACTTC.

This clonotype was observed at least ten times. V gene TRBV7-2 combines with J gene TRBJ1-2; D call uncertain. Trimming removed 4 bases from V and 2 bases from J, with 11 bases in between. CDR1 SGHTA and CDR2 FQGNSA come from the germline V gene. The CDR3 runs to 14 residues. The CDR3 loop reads CASSSPPRNYGYTF. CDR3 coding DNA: TGTGCCAGCAGCTCACCCCCCCGGAACTATGGCTACACCTTC.

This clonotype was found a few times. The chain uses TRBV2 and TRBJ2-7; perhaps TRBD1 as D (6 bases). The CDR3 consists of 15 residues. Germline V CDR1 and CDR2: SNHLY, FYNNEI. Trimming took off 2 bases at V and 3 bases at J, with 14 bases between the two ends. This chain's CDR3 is CASSETGKRIYEQYF. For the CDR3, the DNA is TGTGCCAGCAGTGAAACAGGGAAAAGGATCTACGAGCAGTACTTC.

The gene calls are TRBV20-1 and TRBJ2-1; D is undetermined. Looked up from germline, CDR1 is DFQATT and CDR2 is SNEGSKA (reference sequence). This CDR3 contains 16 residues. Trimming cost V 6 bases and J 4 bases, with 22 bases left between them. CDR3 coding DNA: TGCAGTGCGAACCACCCTTTTAGGCCTAATTACAATGAGCAGTTCTTC. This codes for CSANHPFRPNYNEQFF.